One and the same sample provided the 9 T cell receptor beta chains below, sequenced in a study of T cell responses to AZD1222 COVID-19 vaccine. Here immunoSEQ multiplex PCR was the method, and the copy in TCRdb shows in-frame clones only, minus some. The sample consists of under 110,000 clones, 85% to 90% of them appearing once. The sample here was peripheral blood, taken on day 0 of AZD1222 vaccination. These TCRs come from an adult in good health.

The gene calls are TRBV21-1 and TRBJ1-1; the table's D call of TRBD1 was not tested on the DNA. TRBV21-1 is labeled a pseudogene. The CDR3 is 14 amino acids. The CDR3 DNA reads TGTGCCAGCATCCGGGACAGGCCAAACACTGAAGCTTTCTTT. This translates into CASIRDRPNTEAFF.

In regard to this clone: The same CDR3 is also encoded by other DNA sequences in this sample. The chain uses TRBV4-1 and TRBJ2-2; 13 bases align to TRBD2. Germline-derived CDR1 and CDR2 are MGHRA and YSYEKL. This CDR3 spans 18 amino acids. The junction had 9 bases not matched to a gene; V was cut back by 3 bases and J by 5 bases. The CDR3 nucleotides are TGCGCCAGCAGCCAGGGAGGACTAGCGGGAGTTGGTACCGGGGAGCTGTTTTTT. This gives the protein CASSQGGLAGVGTGELFF.

The chain carries TRBV27 and TRBJ1-4, with D perhaps TRBD1 (5 bases). Germline V gene data show CDR1 as MNHEY and CDR2 as SMNVEV (reference sequence). This CDR3 has 14 amino acids. V was trimmed by 3 bases and J by 12 bases, leaving 17 bases between them. CDR3 sequence (DNA): TGTGCCAGCAGTTTTCTGACAGCCGATGCTGAACTGTTTTTT. Protein product: CASSFLTADAELFF.

The chain uses TRBV9 and TRBJ2-2; the D gene could be TRBD1 or TRBD2 (5 bases each). Germline values: CDR1 SGDLS, CDR2 YYNGEE. This CDR3 has 16 residues. V was pared by 0 bases and J by 10 bases, with 19 bases between. As DNA, the CDR3 is TGTGCCAGCAGCGTAGAGGCTGGGACCCGATGGGAGGAGCTGTTTTTT. This sequence encodes CASSVEAGTRWEELFF. The full variable domain, completed using reference TRBV9 and TRBJ2-2, is DSGVTQTPKHLITATGQRVTLRCSPRSGDLSVYWYQQSLDQGLQFLIQYYNGEERAKGNILERFSAQQFPDLHSELNLSSLELGDSALYFCASSVEAGTRWEELFFGEGSRLTVL.

In nucleotides, the CDR3 is TGTGCCAGCAGCTTAGGAGTCATAAGCTCCTACAATGAGCAGTTCTTC. The encoded protein is CASSLGVISSYNEQFF. V is TRBV11-2 and J is TRBJ2-1; D is undetermined. Per the germline V gene, CDR1 is SGHAT and CDR2 is FQNNGV. Trimming stripped 1 base from V and 0 bases from J, with 10 bases between. This CDR3 has 16 residues.

The rearrangement joins TRBV3-1 (or the pseudogene TRBV3-2) to TRBJ2-3, with TRBD2 identical over 9 bases. Germline V CDR1 and CDR2: LGHDT, YNNKEL (reference sequence). J gave up 2 bases and V 4 bases, and 13 bases lay outside the gene matches. The CDR3 sequence is 18 residues long. The CDR3 spells CASSPSWGGRAVTDTQYF. CDR3 in DNA: TGTGCCAGCAGCCCCTCCTGGGGCGGGAGGGCGGTCACAGATACGCAGTATTTT.

This chain joins TRBV19 and TRBJ2-3; D assignment may be TRBD1 or TRBD2 (5 bases each). The CDR3 consists of 14 residues. V was clipped by 7 bases and J by 12 bases, with 23 bases between them. CDR1 is LNHDA and CDR2 is SQIVND in the germline V gene (reference sequence). In DNA, the CDR3 is TGTGCCAGTACCTCTAGTTCCGGGACGGAAAAACAGTATTTT. The encoded protein is CASTSSSGTEKQYF.

The chain has TRBV3-1 (or the pseudogene TRBV3-2) and TRBJ2-1; 12 positions agree with TRBD2. This CDR3 has 16 amino acids. J gave up 12 bases and V 2 bases, and 11 bases lay outside the gene matches. Germline CDR1 LGHDT, CDR2 YNNKEL (reference sequence). CDR3 DNA: TGTGCCAGCAGCCAAAATCTACTAGCGGGAGGTAGAGGGCAGTTCTTC. Amino acids: CASSQNLLAGGRGQFF.

CDR3 nucleotide sequence: TGTGCCAGCAGCTTAGCTGTCGGGCGACAGGGTATCGGCACTGAAGCTTTCTTT. Its translation: CASSLAVGRQGIGTEAFF. The rearrangement uses TRBV7-2 and TRBJ1-1, with 7 bases matching TRBD1. Losses at the gene ends were 0 bases for V and 4 bases for J; bases not matched to a gene: 14. This CDR3 region has 18 residues. The germline V gene encodes CDR1 SGHTA and CDR2 FQGNSA.